What follows are 25 T cell receptor beta chains derived from one specimen sequenced in a study of T cells after yellow fever vaccination. TCRdb itself ran the 5' RACE reads through MiXCR, one entry per CDR3 protein. The sample shows about 350,000 distinct CDR3 sequences, around 12% of them seen only once. The sample consisted of CD4+ T cells sorted from PBMCs, taken 15 days after the yellow fever booster vaccination. The receptors stem from a man aged 18 to 29 who received the YFV17D yellow fever vaccine.

This clonotype was observed a few times. V gene TRBV11-2 combines with J gene TRBJ2-2; 7 bases are shared with TRBD2. V was clipped by 7 bases and J by 2 bases; unmatched bases: 4. Germline V gene data show CDR1 as SGHAT and CDR2 as FQNNGV. This CDR3 is 14 amino acids long. In DNA form, the CDR3 reads TGTGCCAGCATCCCGGGAGGTAACACCGGGGAGCTGTTTTTT. Translating gives CASIPGGNTGELFF. The complete variable domain, with remaining parts taken from reference TRBV11-2 and TRBJ2-2, reads EAGVAQSPRYKIIEKRQSVAFWCNPISGHATLYWYQQILGQGPKLLIQFQNNGVVDDSQLPKDRFSAERLKGVDSTLKIQPAKLEDSAVYLCASIPGGNTGELFFGEGSRLTVL.

This rearrangement joins TRBV6-2 or TRBV6-3 to TRBJ2-1; D might be TRBD2 (6 bases). The CDR3 length is 17 residues. CDR1 and CDR2 (germline): MNHEY, SVGEGT. The V end lost 6 bases, the J end lost 0 bases, and 18 bases lay between the germline ends. CDR3 in DNA: TGTGCCAGCAGACAAAGCGGGTCATACCTCTCCTACAATGAGCAGTTCTTC. Protein: CASRQSGSYLSYNEQFF.

In nucleotides, the CDR3 is TGTGCCAGCAGACCCCGGGGCGCAGCTGAAGCTTTCTTT. Translated: CASRPRGAAEAFF. This rearrangement joins TRBV6-5 to TRBJ1-1; TRBD1 might be the D (5 bases). Germline lookup yields CDR1 MNHEY and CDR2 SVGAGI. With 6 bases removed from V and 6 bases from J, the gap between germline ends came to 14 bases. This CDR3 is built from 13 residues.

DNA for the CDR3: TGCAGTGCTAGCTCTTATTCCCGGGACAGGGGCACTGAAGCTTTCTTT. As protein: CSASSYSRDRGTEAFF. The chain recombines TRBV20-1 with TRBJ1-1, with 10 bases lining up with TRBD1. The CDR3 has 16 residues. From germline, CDR1 is DFQATT and CDR2 SNEGSKA (reference sequence). The V gene end was trimmed by 3 bases and the J gene end by 4 bases; junction bases not matched to a gene: 11.

This clonotype was counted only a few times. This chain joins TRBV12-3 or TRBV12-4 and TRBJ1-2; D is undetermined. V lost 3 bases and J 3 bases, leaving 11 bases between the germline ends. The CDR3 is 14 residues long. CDR3 DNA sequence: TGTGCCAGCAGTTTTAATCCAGAGTACTATGGCTACACCTTC. Protein sequence: CASSFNPEYYGYTF.

This clonotype was detected only a few times. The chain carries TRBV4-1 and TRBJ2-7; D might be TRBD2 (5 bases). The V gene's germline CDR1 is MGHRA and CDR2 YSYEKL. This CDR3 has 12 residues. V was trimmed by 2 bases and J by 6 bases, leaving 8 bases between them. In DNA, the CDR3 is TGCGCCAGCAGCCAAAACGCGGGCGAGCAGTACTTC. Its protein product is CASSQNAGEQYF.

The chain uses TRBV19 and TRBJ2-5, with 13 bases matching TRBD2. J was trimmed by 4 bases and V by 8 bases; bases with no gene match: 10. The CDR3 is 16 amino acids. Germline lookup yields CDR1 LNHDA and CDR2 SQIVND (reference sequence). Written as DNA, the CDR3 is TGTGCCAGTCGAACTAGCGGGGGGGCGAGGGGAGAGACCCAGTACTTC. Its translation is CASRTSGGARGETQYF.

This chain uses TRBV12-3 or TRBV12-4 with TRBJ1-1, with a weak D call TRBD1 (5 bases). The CDR3 runs 12 residues. The V end lost 7 bases, the J end lost 10 bases, and 16 bases lay between the germline ends. Here the CDR3 DNA reads TGTGCCAGCATTCCACCGGGGGGGAGAGCTTTCTTT. This sequence encodes CASIPPGGRAFF.

V is TRBV12-3 or TRBV12-4 and J is TRBJ1-1, with D hard to call. Trimming cost V 6 bases and J 1 base, with 9 bases left between them. This CDR3 is 13 amino acids long. CDR3 sequence: CASREAGNTEAFF. The CDR3 DNA reads TGTGCCAGCAGGGAGGCAGGGAACACTGAAGCTTTCTTT.

The chain has TRBV5-1 and TRBJ2-7; the D is unclear. Germline V gene sequence: CDR1 SGHRS, CDR2 YFSETQ. CDR3 length: 14 residues. V gave up 0 bases and J gave up 3 bases, with 10 bases separating them. The CDR3 DNA reads TGCGCCAGCAGCTTGGAATCCAGAATCTACGAGCAGTACTTC. Protein sequence: CASSLESRIYEQYF. Full variable domain (outside the CDR3, taken from reference TRBV5-1 and TRBJ2-7): KAGVTQTPRYLIKTRGQQVTLSCSPISGHRSVSWYQQTPGQGLQFLFEYFSETQRNKGNFPGRFSGRQFSNSRSEMNVSTLELGDSALYLCASSLESRIYEQYFGPGTRLTVT.

A few counts support this clonotype. The chain carries TRBV5-1 and TRBJ2-3; 13 nucleotides match TRBD2. This CDR3 has 17 residues. V lost 2 bases and J lost 5; bases outside the gene matches: 8. The germline V gene has CDR1 SGHRS and CDR2 YFSETQ. The CDR3 sequence: CASSFGLAGDLGDTQYF. The CDR3, as DNA: TGCGCCAGCAGCTTTGGACTAGCGGGGGACTTAGGAGATACGCAGTATTTT. Full variable domain (missing parts from reference TRBV5-1 and TRBJ2-3): KAGVTQTPRYLIKTRGQQVTLSCSPISGHRSVSWYQQTPGQGLQFLFEYFSETQRNKGNFPGRFSGRQFSNSRSEMNVSTLELGDSALYLCASSFGLAGDLGDTQYFGPGTRLTVL.

V gene TRBV21-1 combines with J gene TRBJ2-1; the D segment call TRBD1 is taken from the table without a DNA check. TRBV21-1 is a known pseudogene. CDR3 length equals 17 residues. CDR3 residues: CASSPRRSQGGYNEQFF. Here the CDR3 DNA reads TGTGCCAGCAGCCCAAGAAGGAGTCAGGGCGGCTACAATGAGCAGTTCTTC.

The table lists this clonotype with a few counts. The chain combines TRBV5-1 with TRBJ2-3; no firm D call. Germline assignment: CDR1 SGHRS and CDR2 YFSETQ. V gave up 5 bases and J gave up 0 bases, with 13 bases separating them. This CDR3 is 15 amino acids long. Here the CDR3 reads CASRRNLVSTDTQYF. CDR3 DNA sequence: TGCGCCAGCAGACGGAATCTGGTTAGCACAGATACGCAGTATTTT.

This clonotype was seen a handful of times. The chain is built from TRBV19 and TRBJ2-1; D is unresolved. The germline gives CDR1 LNHDA, CDR2 SQIVND (reference sequence). Trimming removed 3 bases at V and 0 bases at J, with 6 bases between. The CDR3 extends over 14 amino acids. The DNA for the CDR3 is TGTGCCAGTAGTATTTCTAGCTCCTACAATGAGCAGTTCTTC. Translating gives CASSISSSYNEQFF.

In this sample, this clonotype turned up many times. V gene TRBV12-3 or TRBV12-4 combines with J gene TRBJ2-1; D is ambiguous. The CDR3 sequence is 14 residues long. V was pared by 2 bases and J by 1 base, with 6 bases between. Written as DNA, the CDR3 is TGTGCCAGCAGTTTACCGGGTTCCTACAATGAGCAGTTCTTC. It encodes CASSLPGSYNEQFF.

The J gene is TRBJ1-2, the V gene TRBV11-2, with D unclear. In germline, CDR1 is SGHAT, CDR2 FQNNGV. This CDR3 has 14 residues. Trimming took off 1 base at V and 4 bases at J, with 10 bases between the two ends. CDR3 region: CASSLALSSYGYTF. CDR3 DNA sequence: TGTGCCAGCAGCTTAGCCCTCAGTTCCTATGGCTACACCTTC.

This clonotype was counted ten times or more. A read error may account for a junction end that differs from germline. The chain is built from TRBV5-1 and TRBJ2-2; 7 nucleotides agree with TRBD1. The CDR3 spans 15 residues. Germline V gene sequence: CDR1 SGHRS, CDR2 YFSETQ. The CDR3: CASSLGQTNTGELFF. Here the CDR3 DNA reads TGTGCCAGCAGTTTGGGACAGACGAACACCGGGGAGCTGTTTTTT.

This chain joins TRBV20-1 and TRBJ1-1; TRBD1 is a possible D gene (6 bases). CDR1 is DFQATT and CDR2 is SNEGSKA in the germline V gene (reference sequence). The ends were cut back, 5 bases at V and 5 bases at J, with 24 bases in the middle. The CDR3 consists of 16 residues. CDR3 amino acids: CSAPDRMKNFQTEAFF. CDR3 in DNA: TGCAGTGCTCCCGACAGGATGAAAAATTTTCAGACTGAAGCTTTCTTT.

The sample holds a few counts of this clonotype. This sequence joins TRBV3-1 and TRBJ2-1, with D maybe TRBD1 (5 bases). This CDR3 has 15 amino acids. V shed 4 bases and J shed 8 bases, with 18 bases lying between them. CDR1 LGHDT and CDR2 YNNKEL come from the germline V gene (reference sequence). The CDR3 loop is CASSPRAGPRDEQFF. The CDR3 nucleotides are TGTGCCAGCAGCCCCCGGGCAGGGCCTAGGGATGAGCAGTTCTTC.

The chain uses TRBV24-1 and TRBJ2-5, with 9 bases fitting TRBD2. The CDR3 is 15 residues long. Germline loops: CDR1 KGHDR, CDR2 SFDVKD. V was clipped by 4 bases and J by 4 bases; unmatched bases: 6. The CDR3 bases are TGTGCCACCAGTGACCCCTCGACTAGCGGAGAGACCCAGTACTTC. Translating gives CATSDPSTSGETQYF.

This clonotype came up a few times. The chain employs TRBV18 and TRBJ2-3; 9 bases align to TRBD1. Germline CDR1 is KGHSH and CDR2 is LQKENI. This CDR3 is built from 18 residues. Losses at the gene ends were 1 base for V and 2 bases for J; bases not matched to a gene: 10. The CDR3 DNA reads as TGTGCCAGCTCACCACGAAAGACCGGGACAGGGCCCACAGATACGCAGTATTTT. Translating gives CASSPRKTGTGPTDTQYF.

This clonotype was counted only a few times. The rearrangement uses TRBV20-1 and TRBJ2-2; D might be TRBD1 (6 bases). The CDR3 has 14 amino acids. The V gene's germline CDR1 is DFQATT and CDR2 SNEGSKA (reference sequence). The V end was cut by 5 bases, the J end by 6 bases, with 16 bases between. CDR3 sequence (DNA): TGCAGTGCTGGAAGGGCCAGGGGTGCCGGGGAGCTGTTTTTT. Its translation is CSAGRARGAGELFF.

The gene calls are TRBV5-6 and TRBJ1-2; 7 bases line up with TRBD1. In germline, CDR1 is SGHDT, CDR2 YYEEEE. The CDR3 is 16 amino acids. V gave up 3 bases and J gave up 8 bases; unmatched junction bases: 16. DNA of the CDR3: TGTGCCAGCAGCTCGGTATGGCCGGAGGGGGCAGGCGGCTACACCTTC. Its protein is CASSSVWPEGAGGYTF.

This clonotype has at least ten counts. This chain connects TRBV12-5 to TRBJ2-1; D gene unclear. The germline V and J ends were trimmed by 1 base and 4 bases, with 14 bases remaining between them. CDR3 length: 16 amino acids. Germline values: CDR1 LGHNT, CDR2 FRNRAP. DNA for the CDR3: TGTGCTAGTGGTTTGGCCCTCCTAAGTGGGTACAATGAGCAGTTCTTC. Amino acids: CASGLALLSGYNEQFF.

This clonotype has just a few counts. The chain links TRBV20-1 to TRBJ1-5; D not certain. V was trimmed by 0 bases and J by 2 bases, leaving 14 bases between them. This CDR3 is built from 16 residues. Per the germline V gene, CDR1 is DFQATT and CDR2 is SNEGSKA (reference sequence). The CDR3 protein is CSARDNEGWGNQPQHF. The CDR3 nucleotides read TGCAGTGCTAGAGATAACGAGGGTTGGGGCAATCAGCCCCAGCATTTT.